This is a list of T cell receptor beta chains from one sample in a study of siplizumab effects on memory and regulatory T cells. The table came from immunoSEQ multiplex PCR; TCRdb's copy has only in-frame clones and leaves some out. The sample yields 100,000 or so clones, 90% to 95% seen once. Sequenced sample: Tregs sorted from blood. The source of these receptors is a human donor in good health. CDR3s include the opening cysteine and the closing phenylalanine or tryptophan. The D gene is left open where the match is weak. A clone size is listed for some rows: how often the clone was seen (once, few, many), or a class if it is expanded.

cdr3_nt: TGTGCCAGCAGCCAGGACAGGGCTCTACAAGAGACCCAGTACTTC
cdr3_aa: CASSQDRALQETQYF
j_call: TRBJ2-5
clone_size: .
d_call: TRBD1
v_call: TRBV5-5

cdr3_nt: TGTGCCAGCAGCCCTACAGGGCATAGCAATCAGCCCCAGCATTTT
cdr3_aa: CASSPTGHSNQPQHF
j_call: TRBJ1-5
clone_size: .
d_call: .
v_call: TRBV7-8

cdr3_nt: TGTGCCAGCAGCTTATTTGGGAACACTGAAGCTTTCTTT
cdr3_aa: CASSLFGNTEAFF
j_call: TRBJ1-1
clone_size: .
d_call: .
v_call: TRBV7-8

cdr3_nt: TGTGCCAGCAGCTTCCTGGCCTACATGAACACTGAAGCTTTCTTT
cdr3_aa: CASSFLAYMNTEAFF
j_call: TRBJ1-1
clone_size: .
d_call: .
v_call: TRBV9

cdr3_nt: TGTGCCAGCAGCCCATACCCCACTAGCGGGATGTACGAGCAGTACTTC
cdr3_aa: CASSPYPTSGMYEQYF
j_call: TRBJ2-7
clone_size: .
d_call: TRBD2
v_call: TRBV7-9

cdr3_nt: TGTGCCAGCAACCAAGCCTCTGGGGCCAACGTCCTGACTTTC
cdr3_aa: CASNQASGANVLTF
j_call: TRBJ2-6
clone_size: .
d_call: .
v_call: TRBV5-4

cdr3_nt: TGTGCCAGCAGTGGGGACGGGAACTATGGCTACACCTTC
cdr3_aa: CASSGDGNYGYTF
j_call: TRBJ1-2
clone_size: .
d_call: .
v_call: TRBV6-1

cdr3_nt: TGTGCCAGCAGCTTAACTGGAAACACCATATATTTT
cdr3_aa: CASSLTGNTIYF
j_call: TRBJ1-3
clone_size: once
d_call: .
v_call: TRBV11-3

cdr3_nt: TGTGCCAGTAGCAGACAGGGTTGGGAGACCCAGTACTTC
cdr3_aa: CASSRQGWETQYF
j_call: TRBJ2-5
clone_size: once
d_call: TRBD1
v_call: TRBV19

cdr3_nt: TGTGCCAGCAGCTTACATGACACCCACTATGGCTACACCTTC
cdr3_aa: CASSLHDTHYGYTF
j_call: TRBJ1-2
clone_size: .
d_call: .
v_call: TRBV7-2

cdr3_nt: TGTGCCAGCACCCCCCATCTACCGGGGCAAGAGACCCAGTACTTC
cdr3_aa: CASTPHLPGQETQYF
j_call: TRBJ2-5
clone_size: once
d_call: .
v_call: TRBV28

cdr3_nt: TGTGCCAGCGGTCACAGGGACGGGTACGAGCAGTACTTC
cdr3_aa: CASGHRDGYEQYF
j_call: TRBJ2-7
clone_size: .
d_call: .
v_call: TRBV7-2

cdr3_nt: TGTGCCAGCAGAAGACTAGCGGGACGATCCTACGAGCAGTACTTC
cdr3_aa: CASRRLAGRSYEQYF
j_call: TRBJ2-7
clone_size: .
d_call: TRBD2
v_call: TRBV6-5

cdr3_nt: TGTGCCAGCAGCAGAGCGGGCGAGCAGTACTTC
cdr3_aa: CASSRAGEQYF
j_call: TRBJ2-7
clone_size: .
d_call: .
v_call: TRBV14

cdr3_nt: TGCAGCGTTGGGGGGGACGGTAATTCACCCCTCCACTTT
cdr3_aa: CSVGGDGNSPLHF
j_call: TRBJ1-6
clone_size: .
d_call: .
v_call: TRBV29-1

cdr3_nt: TGCGCCAGCAGAGGTGACAGGGGGCGAGGGGAGACCCAGTACTTC
cdr3_aa: CASRGDRGRGETQYF
j_call: TRBJ2-5
clone_size: .
d_call: TRBD1
v_call: TRBV5-1

cdr3_nt: TGTGCCAGCAGCTTAGGGCGGGAGGGCCTGTCCTTC
cdr3_aa: CASSLGREGLSF
j_call: TRBJ2-4
clone_size: .
d_call: TRBD2
v_call: TRBV7-6

cdr3_nt: TGTGCCAGCAGTCCTATCGGGGGTCCTAATTCACCCCTCCACTTT
cdr3_aa: CASSPIGGPNSPLHF
j_call: TRBJ1-6
clone_size: .
d_call: .
v_call: TRBV27

cdr3_nt: TGTGCCACGGGAGATGAGCAGTTCTTC
cdr3_aa: CATGDEQFF
j_call: TRBJ2-1
clone_size: .
d_call: .
v_call: TRBV6-8

cdr3_nt: TGCGCCAGCAGCCCGGAGGGCCGGGACAGGGGGAGGTATGGCTACACCTTC
cdr3_aa: CASSPEGRDRGRYGYTF
j_call: TRBJ1-2
clone_size: .
d_call: TRBD1
v_call: TRBV4-1

cdr3_nt: TGTGCCAGCAGTTTGAGCGGGGGGGACACTGAAGCTTTCTTT
cdr3_aa: CASSLSGGDTEAFF
j_call: TRBJ1-1
clone_size: .
d_call: .
v_call: TRBV28

cdr3_nt: TGTGCCAGCAGCCGACTAATCCGGGGCACCCAGTACTTC
cdr3_aa: CASSRLIRGTQYF
j_call: TRBJ2-5
clone_size: .
d_call: .
v_call: TRBV28

cdr3_nt: TGCGCCAGCAGCCTCCGACTAGCTCAGAGGGGTTATGAGCAGTTCTTC
cdr3_aa: CASSLRLAQRGYEQFF
j_call: TRBJ2-1
clone_size: once
d_call: TRBD2
v_call: TRBV4-1

cdr3_nt: TGCGCCAGCAGCTTGGAAGGGGGCAGGGGCACTGAAGCTTTCTTT
cdr3_aa: CASSLEGGRGTEAFF
j_call: TRBJ1-1
clone_size: .
d_call: TRBD1
v_call: TRBV5-1

cdr3_nt: TGTGCCAGCAGTCTCCTCGAGACCCTCCACTTT
cdr3_aa: CASSLLETLHF
j_call: TRBJ1-6
clone_size: few
d_call: .
v_call: TRBV28

cdr3_nt: TGTGCCAGCAGCCACAAGGACCACCGAGGTCAGCCCCAGCATTTT
cdr3_aa: CASSHKDHRGQPQHF
j_call: TRBJ1-5
clone_size: .
d_call: .
v_call: TRBV7-9

cdr3_nt: TGTGCCAGCAGTTTTTGGCGGGGCTACACAGATACGCAGTATTTT
cdr3_aa: CASSFWRGYTDTQYF
j_call: TRBJ2-3
clone_size: .
d_call: .
v_call: TRBV27

cdr3_nt: TGTGCCAGCAGCTTGCTCCGGCAGGGTTCCACCGGGGAGCTGTTTTTT
cdr3_aa: CASSLLRQGSTGELFF
j_call: TRBJ2-2
clone_size: .
d_call: .
v_call: TRBV5-6

cdr3_nt: TGCGCCAGCAGCTTTTCCGGGACTAGTTATAACGAGCAGTACTTC
cdr3_aa: CASSFSGTSYNEQYF
j_call: TRBJ2-7
clone_size: .
d_call: TRBD2
v_call: TRBV5-1

cdr3_nt: TGTGCCAGCAGTGAAGCGAGGAACTATGGCTACACCTTC
cdr3_aa: CASSEARNYGYTF
j_call: TRBJ1-2
clone_size: .
d_call: .
v_call: TRBV6-1

cdr3_nt: TGTGCCAGTAGTATTCGGGCAGAGCCCACGCAGTATTTT
cdr3_aa: CASSIRAEPTQYF
j_call: TRBJ2-3
clone_size: .
d_call: .
v_call: TRBV19

cdr3_nt: TGCGCCAGCAGTGAGGGTGGAGGGGCTTACAATGAGCAGTTCTTC
cdr3_aa: CASSEGGGAYNEQFF
j_call: TRBJ2-1
clone_size: .
d_call: .
v_call: TRBV10-1

cdr3_nt: TGCGCCAGCAGCGGCATGGGACTAGCGGCCTACGAGCAGTACTTC
cdr3_aa: CASSGMGLAAYEQYF
j_call: TRBJ2-7
clone_size: .
d_call: TRBD2
v_call: TRBV5-1

cdr3_nt: TGTGCCAGCAGCTTAGACCTCAGCAGGGCAGATACGCAGTATTTT
cdr3_aa: CASSLDLSRADTQYF
j_call: TRBJ2-3
clone_size: .
d_call: .
v_call: TRBV11-3

cdr3_nt: TGTGCCAGCAGTTTATCGGGACTTAGCAATCAGCCCCAGCATTTT
cdr3_aa: CASSLSGLSNQPQHF
j_call: TRBJ1-5
clone_size: .
d_call: .
v_call: TRBV27

cdr3_nt: TGTGCCATCAGTGAGGCTAGCGGGAGATATGGCACAGATACGCAGTATTTT
cdr3_aa: CAISEASGRYGTDTQYF
j_call: TRBJ2-3
clone_size: .
d_call: TRBD2
v_call: TRBV10-3

cdr3_nt: TGTGCCAGCAGTTTAGGTTGGTTGATGGGCCAGCCCGGGACTAGCGGGAGGCATGATACGCAGTATTTT
cdr3_aa: CASSLGWLMGQPGTSGRHDTQYF
j_call: TRBJ2-3
clone_size: .
d_call: TRBD2
v_call: TRBV27

cdr3_nt: TGTGCCAGCAGCGGCGACCTAAACTATGGCTACACCTTC
cdr3_aa: CASSGDLNYGYTF
j_call: TRBJ1-2
clone_size: .
d_call: .
v_call: TRBV5-5

cdr3_nt: TGTGCCATCAGTGAGCCCCCCGGGGTAGCGGGGTACTACGAGCAGTACTTC
cdr3_aa: CAISEPPGVAGYYEQYF
j_call: TRBJ2-7
clone_size: .
d_call: TRBD2
v_call: TRBV10-3

cdr3_nt: TGCAGCGCCCGGACAGGGAAGGGTGAAAAACTGTTTTTT
cdr3_aa: CSARTGKGEKLFF
j_call: TRBJ1-4
clone_size: .
d_call: TRBD1
v_call: TRBV29-1

cdr3_nt: TGTGCCAGCAGTTACTCGCTTCCTGGGGGCTACGAGCAGTACTTC
cdr3_aa: CASSYSLPGGYEQYF
j_call: TRBJ2-7
clone_size: .
d_call: .
v_call: TRBV6-6

cdr3_nt: TGTGCCAGCAGTTCGGGGGGCCCCAGCTATGAGCAGTTCTTC
cdr3_aa: CASSSGGPSYEQFF
j_call: TRBJ2-1
clone_size: .
d_call: .
v_call: TRBV2

cdr3_nt: TGTGCCAGCAGCCAAGAGAGGGCCCCACGCTACGAGCAGTACTTC
cdr3_aa: CASSQERAPRYEQYF
j_call: TRBJ2-7
clone_size: .
d_call: .
v_call: TRBV14

cdr3_nt: TGTGCCAGCAGTCGGACAGGTCGAGACTCTGGCTACACCTTC
cdr3_aa: CASSRTGRDSGYTF
j_call: TRBJ1-2
clone_size: .
d_call: TRBD1
v_call: TRBV2

cdr3_nt: TGTGCCAGCAGCTTACGGGATGAGCAGTTCTTC
cdr3_aa: CASSLRDEQFF
j_call: TRBJ2-1
clone_size: .
d_call: .
v_call: TRBV5-6